The rows below give T cell receptor beta chains drawn from one sample of a study of CD8+CD57+ T cells in acquired aplastic anemia. Each CDR3 protein gets one entry after TCRdb re-called the reads with MiXCR. The table includes 450,000 to 550,000 distinct CDR3 sequences, roughly 34% detected once. Sequencing used sorted CD4+, CD8+, or CD8+CD57+ T cells (not recorded which) from PBMCs. The source of these receptors is a human donor with aplastic anemia. Both conserved end residues are part of each CDR3. The D gene is left open where the match is weak. The size of a clone is reported for some rows only, either as once, few or many, or as a class for expanded clones.

clone size	D gene	V gene	J gene	CDR3 protein	CDR3 DNA
-	-	TRBV3-1	TRBJ1-2	CASSQVIGTYGYTF	TGTGCCAGCAGCCAAGTTATTGGGACCTATGGCTACACCTTC
many	-	TRBV2	TRBJ1-4	CASSESGHQEKLFF	TGTGCCAGCAGTGAATCCGGGCATCAGGAAAAACTGTTTTTT
-	TRBD1	TRBV6-1	TRBJ1-2	CASSENRGSDGYTF	TGTGCCAGCAGTGAAAACAGGGGGAGCGATGGCTACACCTTC
few	TRBD1	TRBV5-1	TRBJ2-1	CASSRGQRGNEQFF	TGCGCCAGCAGCAGGGGGCAAAGGGGCAATGAGCAGTTCTTC
few	TRBD1	TRBV4-2	TRBJ1-1	CASSAGGGGKGNTKAFF	TGTGCCAGCAGCGCTGGAGGAGGGGGCAAGGGGAACACTAAAGCTTTCTTT
few	-	TRBV19	TRBJ1-1	CASSPIRGATEAFF	TGTGCCAGTAGCCCTATTCGGGGAGCCACTGAAGCTTTCTTT
many	-	TRBV15	TRBJ2-7	CATANSYEQYF	TGTGCCACCGCCAACTCCTACGAGCAGTACTTC
-	-	TRBV30	TRBJ1-2	CAWSVPGRIANYGYTF	TGTGCCTGGAGCGTTCCGGGACGAATAGCTAACTATGGCTACACCTTC
many	-	TRBV29-1	TRBJ2-3	CSVTPFGGGPDTQYF	TGCAGCGTTACTCCGTTTGGCGGGGGCCCAGATACGCAGTATTTT
-	TRBD1	TRBV19	TRBJ2-7	CASSIVLGTGGNEQYF	TGTGCCAGTAGTATTGTACTCGGGACAGGGGGCAACGAGCAGTACTTC
-	-	TRBV6-1	TRBJ1-5	CASSEYGQQPQHF	TGTGCCAGCAGTGAATATGGACAGCAGCCCCAGCATTTT
few	-	TRBV7-2	TRBJ2-3	CASSFWDTQYF	TGTGCCAGCAGCTTCTGGGATACGCAGTATTTT
-	TRBD1	TRBV24-1	TRBJ1-2	CATSDSDRVAGYTF	TGTGCCACCAGTGATTCCGACAGGGTTGCGGGCTACACCTTC
many	-	TRBV2	TRBJ1-4	CASSVGATNEKLFF	TGTGCCAGCAGTGTAGGGGCGACTAATGAAAAACTGTTTTTT
few	TRBD1	TRBV9	TRBJ1-4	CASSGETGGREKLFF	TGTGCCAGCAGCGGAGAGACAGGGGGTCGAGAAAAACTGTTTTTT
-	-	TRBV9	TRBJ1-2	CASSTGNGYTF	TGTGCCAGCAGTACAGGGAATGGCTACACCTTC
many	-	TRBV6-1	TRBJ1-2	CASISLIYGYTF	TGTGCCAGCATATCCTTAATCTATGGCTACACCTTC
-	-	TRBV20-1	TRBJ1-1	CSARDNPGPLGAIRWTEAFF	TGCAGTGCTAGAGACAATCCCGGACCCTTGGGGGCGATTAGGTGGACTGAAGCTTTCTTT
-	TRBD1	TRBV19	TRBJ1-2	CASKAGQGPYGYTF	TGTGCCAGTAAGGCTGGACAGGGACCATATGGCTACACCTTC
-	-	TRBV2	TRBJ2-7	CASSRRAAATSSYEQYF	TGTGCCAGCAGTCGAAGGGCCGCCGCTACCTCGTCCTACGAGCAGTACTTC
-	TRBD1	TRBV19	TRBJ2-5	CASSMDRVETQYF	TGTGCCAGTAGTATGGACAGGGTCGAGACCCAGTACTTC
many	-	TRBV10-3	TRBJ1-1	CAIREDRGTNTEAFF	TGTGCCATCAGAGAGGACCGGGGGACGAACACTGAAGCTTTCTTT
many	TRBD1	TRBV10-3	TRBJ1-5	CAISESYERQGNQPQHF	TGTGCCATCAGTGAGTCCTATGAAAGACAGGGTAATCAGCCCCAGCATTTT
many	-	TRBV4-2	TRBJ1-6	CASSQVGQVDSPLHF	TGTGCCAGCAGCCAAGTGGGACAAGTAGATTCACCCCTCCACTTT
once	TRBD1	TRBV10-3	TRBJ2-7	CAISGGTGLYEQYF	TGTGCCATCAGTGGGGGGACAGGGCTCTACGAGCAGTACTTC
-	TRBD2	TRBV20-1	TRBJ2-1	CSASDPRTSRDEQFF	TGCAGTGCATCCGACCCCCGGACTAGCCGCGATGAGCAGTTCTTC
-	-	TRBV7-9	TRBJ2-1	CASPQVGISYNEQFF	TGTGCCAGCCCCCAGGTCGGGATCTCCTACAATGAGCAGTTCTTC
many	-	TRBV7-7	TRBJ2-3	CASSSKESDTQYF	TGTGCTAGCAGCTCCAAAGAATCCGATACGCAGTATTTT
many	-	TRBV15	TRBJ1-5	CATSNRLSQPQHF	TGTGCCACCAGCAATCGGCTTAGTCAGCCCCAGCATTTT
many	-	TRBV7-2	TRBJ1-2	CASSTRGDKGYGYTF	TGTGCCAGCAGCACCCGGGGGGACAAAGGCTATGGCTACACCTTC
-	TRBD1	TRBV12-3/TRBV12-4	TRBJ2-6	CASSLKSLGQGGSGANVLTF	TGTGCCAGCAGTTTAAAAAGTTTAGGACAGGGTGGGTCTGGGGCCAACGTCCTGACTTTC
-	TRBD1	TRBV5-4	TRBJ2-7	CASSPTGVSYEQYF	TGTGCCAGCAGCCCTACAGGGGTCTCCTACGAGCAGTACTTC
-	-	TRBV10-3	TRBJ2-3	CATSDLGTGGADTQYF	TGTGCCACCAGTGATTTGGGGACGGGGGGCGCGGATACGCAGTATTTT
few	-	TRBV24-1	TRBJ2-7	CATSDLMQGVGQYF	TGTGCCACCAGTGATTTGATGCAGGGCGTCGGGCAGTACTTC
many	TRBD1	TRBV7-2	TRBJ1-2	CASSLAGQGARGYTF	TGTGCCAGCAGCTTAGCGGGACAGGGGGCGCGGGGCTACACCTTC
-	-	TRBV2	TRBJ2-5	CASSQVNLPTQYF	TGTGCCAGCAGCCAAGTGAACCTACCGACCCAGTACTTC
-	-	TRBV7-9	TRBJ1-2	CASSDKANYGYTF	TGTGCCAGCAGCGACAAGGCTAACTATGGCTACACCTTC
many	-	TRBV7-9	TRBJ1-1	CASSTALNTEAFF	TGTGCCAGCAGCACGGCACTGAACACTGAAGCTTTCTTT
-	-	TRBV20-1	TRBJ1-1	CSAWAVNTEAFF	TGCAGCGCATGGGCGGTGAACACTGAAGCTTTCTTT
-	TRBD1	TRBV5-4	TRBJ1-1	CASSLLGQGSTEAFF	TGTGCCAGCAGCTTGCTGGGACAGGGGAGCACTGAAGCTTTCTTT
-	TRBD1	TRBV15	TRBJ2-7	CATSRGTGVHEQYF	TGTGCCACCAGCAGGGGGACAGGGGTCCACGAGCAGTACTTC
many	-	TRBV7-8	TRBJ1-2	CASSRDRNNYGYTF	TGTGCCAGCAGCCGGGACCGAAATAACTATGGCTACACCTTC
-	-	TRBV3-1	TRBJ1-1	CASSLGESTEAFF	TGTGCCAGCAGTTTAGGGGAGAGCACTGAAGCTTTCTTT